The 2 T cell receptor beta chains given below trace back to one sample, sequenced in a study of CD8+ T cells in alopecia areata (dated by TCRdb to 2016 to 2019). Library method: the immunoSEQ multiplex PCR assay. RNA was extracted from all samples and reverse transcribed into cDNA, which served as template for TCR sequencing. Entries here come from immuneACCESS through TCRdb and include only in-frame sequences with V and J called. Some clones fail to appear in such tables; in the studies checked, an unresolved V gene covers under half of the shortfall, and the cause of the remainder is unknown. This sample has approximately 120,000 clones in its table, and about 50% of those were observed once. About 10% of the sample is taken by the ten largest. Sequencing was performed on NKG2D-low CD8+ T cells sorted from blood. Sample cell subset or site, as interpreted from the label and publication: sorted CD8+ NKG2D-low blood T cells. The receptor set was obtained from a human donor with alopecia areata.

The genes are TRBV28 and TRBJ2-7, with D maybe TRBD1 (5 bases). Per the germline V gene, CDR1 is MDHEN and CDR2 is SYDVKM. The V gene lost 6 bases and the J gene lost 2 bases, with 5 bases spanning the gap. The CDR3 contains 11 residues. The CDR3 nucleotides are TGTGCCAGCAGACAGGCCTACGAGCAGTACTTC. It translates to CASRQAYEQYF.

This chain connects TRBV6-5 to TRBJ1-2, with D tentatively TRBD1 (5 bases). The length of the CDR3 is 13 residues. CDR1 and CDR2 from the germline V gene are MNHEY and SVGAGI. Trimming left V 2 bases short and J 7 bases short, with 11 bases between. In DNA, the CDR3 is TGTGCCAGCAGTTACGGGGCCTTAACTGGCTACACCTTC. Protein: CASSYGALTGYTF.